This T cell receptor beta chain was documented in a study of shared clonotypes between healthy human individuals. To note about this clone: Its antigen is as yet unknown.

Each sorted subset replicate got 200 ng genomic DNA, tens of thousands of genomes. In the original analysis: ImmunoSEQ output held junction-only sequences without quality scores, so filtering differed. Libraries were prepared by immunoSEQ multiplex PCR; TCRdb keeps only in-frame clonotypes and omits some of them. V and J calls and clone size come straight from that table; D and trimming were deduced from the DNA. The sample has about 2.4 million clones; 93% are singletons. Partitioning of CD4+ cells yielded a CD45RA+ naive subset and a CD45RA-negative memory subset. Study-wide points: Only a few donors were included, so the genetic and exposure-history diversity represented was limited.

CDR3 length: 12 amino acids. Germline CDR1 reads MNHEY; CDR2 reads SMNVEV (reference sequence). The V end lost 6 bases, the J end lost 6 bases, and 9 bases lay between the germline ends. Specimen: naive CD4+ T cells from PBMCs. Specified subset: CD45RA+ positively selected. This receptor was identified in a man aged 18 to 30 in good health. Some clones in this sample may be carry-over from other donors' samples. The chain recombines TRBV27 with TRBJ2-1; D gene unclear. CDR3 DNA sequence: TGTGCCAGCAGCCGACCGTCCAATGAGCAGTTCTTC. Translating it yields CASSRPSNEQFF.